A single sample gave rise to the 26 T cell receptor beta chains below, sequenced in a study of control samples from healthy donors and cancer patients (dated by TCRdb to the early 2020s). The library relied on the immunoSEQ multiplex PCR assay. In its TCRdb copy, this immuneACCESS table keeps in-frame sequences only and misses some clones. Where compared with another copy, unresolved V genes explain less than half of these, and the others have no known cause. The sample includes around 150,000 clones, with about 91% observed a single time. The ten most abundant clones make up under 2% of the sample. Specimen: blood. Source of these receptors: a man aged 18 to 29 in good health.

The rearrangement uses TRBV4-3 and TRBJ1-1; D unresolved. Germline V gene sequence: CDR1 LGHNA, CDR2 YSLEER. The V gene lost 0 bases and the J gene lost 5 bases, with 13 bases spanning the gap. The CDR3 runs 15 residues. The CDR3 spells CASSQDLGVWTEAFF. CDR3 bases: TGCGCCAGCAGCCAAGATCTCGGGGTGTGGACTGAAGCTTTCTTT.

The gene calls are TRBV19 and TRBJ1-3, with unresolved D. Germline V lookup: CDR1 LNHDA, CDR2 SQIVND (reference sequence). Between the trimmed V and J ends, which lost 1 base and 0 bases, there was a span of 4 bases. This CDR3 is 14 amino acids long. Here the CDR3 DNA reads TGTGCCAGTAGTATAGCCAACTCTGGAAACACCATATATTTT. It codes for CASSIANSGNTIYF.

This sequence joins TRBV6-5 and TRBJ2-2; possibly TRBD1 for D (7 bases). There are 15 residues in the CDR3. The V end lost 6 bases, the J end lost 3 bases, and 14 bases lay between the germline ends. Germline CDR1 is MNHEY and CDR2 is SVGAGI. DNA for the CDR3: TGTGCCAGCAGCCCGCGGGACAGAGACACCGGGGAGCTGTTTTTT. It is translated as CASSPRDRDTGELFF.

Details on this clone: The junction departs from the called germline gene at one end, perhaps through a read error. The rearrangement joins TRBV6-1 to TRBJ2-7; 7 positions match TRBD1. Germline CDR1 is MNHNS and CDR2 is SASEGT. The CDR3 is 16 amino acids. The CDR3 spells CASSGTGVRGSYKQYF. In nucleotides, the CDR3 is TGTGCCAGCAGTGGAACAGGGGTAAGGGGGTCCTACAAGCAGTACTTC.

The gene calls are TRBV2 and TRBJ2-3; D not certain. The germline CDR1 and CDR2 sequences are SNHLY and FYNNEI. Trimming left V 4 bases short and J 6 bases short, with 11 bases between. CDR3 length: 13 amino acids. CDR3 residues: CASSAPEVDTQYF. In DNA, the CDR3 is TGTGCCAGCAGTGCCCCTGAAGTCGATACGCAGTATTTT.

The chain combines TRBV20-1 with TRBJ1-1, with D uncertain. V was clipped by 1 base and J by 6 bases, with 6 bases between them. The CDR3 is 11 residues long. The germline gives CDR1 DFQATT, CDR2 SNEGSKA (reference sequence). The CDR3 nucleotides are TGCAGTGCTAGAGCAAACGCTGAAGCTTTCTTT. Its translation: CSARANAEAFF.

V and J are TRBV11-2 and TRBJ2-1, with 9 bases matching TRBD2. The V gene's germline CDR1 is SGHAT and CDR2 FQNNGV. V was pared by 1 base and J by 9 bases, with 7 bases of the junction left unmatched. The CDR3 sequence is 15 residues long. The CDR3 sequence: CASSLVVSGSFEQFF. In nucleotides, the CDR3 is TGTGCCAGCAGCTTAGTGGTTAGCGGGAGCTTTGAGCAGTTCTTC.

The rearrangement uses TRBV4-1 and TRBJ1-5; maybe TRBD1 (6 bases). Per the germline V gene, CDR1 is MGHRA and CDR2 is YSYEKL. Between the trimmed V and J ends, which lost 3 bases and 8 bases, there was a span of 20 bases. The CDR3 covers 16 residues. CDR3 region: CASSHVRDNYREPQHF. The CDR3 DNA reads as TGCGCCAGCAGCCACGTCCGGGACAACTACAGGGAGCCCCAGCATTTT.

The chain uses TRBV11-1 and TRBJ2-7; no reliable D call. This CDR3 contains 13 residues. Trimming stripped 5 bases from V and 3 bases from J, with 11 bases between. Germline-derived CDR1 and CDR2 are SGHAT and FQDESV (reference sequence). CDR3: CASSPNRNYEQYF. CDR3 DNA sequence: TGTGCCAGCAGCCCAAACCGGAACTACGAGCAGTACTTC.

The V and J genes are TRBV29-1 and TRBJ2-7; D might be TRBD1 (6 bases). CDR3 size: 13 residues. The germline V gene has CDR1 SQVTM and CDR2 ANQGSEA. V was clipped by 4 bases and J by 4 bases, with 14 bases between them. DNA of the CDR3: TGCAGCGTTGGCCTGGACAGCGCATACGAGCAGTACTTC. It is translated as CSVGLDSAYEQYF.

The chain combines TRBV6-5 with TRBJ1-1; D gene ambiguous. The germline V gene has CDR1 MNHEY and CDR2 SVGAGI. Deletions cut 0 bases from V and 1 base from J, with 9 bases between. The CDR3 loop spans 15 amino acids. DNA of the CDR3: TGTGCCAGCAGTTACTCAGGTCGCGGGAACACTGAAGCTTTCTTT. Translation: CASSYSGRGNTEAFF.

DNA of the CDR3: TGTGCCAGCAGAGGGGGCTCGGTTCGAACCGGGGAGCTGTTTTTT. Amino acid sequence: CASRGGSVRTGELFF. The chain is built from TRBV27 and TRBJ2-2; 7 bases align to TRBD1. V was clipped by 6 bases and J by 5 bases; unmatched bases: 9. This CDR3 comprises 15 residues. In germline, CDR1 is MNHEY, CDR2 SMNVEV (reference sequence).

The chain links TRBV7-6 to TRBJ2-2, with TRBD2 matching over 13 bases. Germline V gives CDR1 SGHVS, CDR2 FNYEAQ. The CDR3 extends over 18 amino acids. With 2 bases clipped from V and 3 bases from J, the junction kept 6 bases outside the gene matches. The CDR3 is CASSLKTSGGIDTGELFF. The CDR3 nucleotides are TGTGCCAGCAGCTTAAAGACTAGCGGGGGGATAGACACCGGGGAGCTGTTTTTT.

The V gene is TRBV5-5, the J gene TRBJ2-4; D ambiguous. The germline V gene has CDR1 SGHKS and CDR2 YYEKEE (reference sequence). V was cut by 4 bases and J by 0 bases, with 8 bases left in between. The CDR3 contains 14 residues. Here the CDR3 DNA reads TGTGCCAGCAGCGCAAATATAGCCAAAAACATTCAGTACTTC. Amino acid sequence: CASSANIAKNIQYF.

The chain links TRBV6-6 to TRBJ2-4; D gene uncertain. Germline lookup yields CDR1 MNHNY and CDR2 SVGAGI (reference sequence). V gave up 7 bases and J gave up 6 bases, with 16 bases separating them. This CDR3 has 14 residues. DNA for the CDR3: TGTGCCAGCAATCTCGAACGGGCAGGAAACATTCAGTACTTC. This codes for CASNLERAGNIQYF.

The chain recombines TRBV4-1 with TRBJ1-2; 7 bases are shared with TRBD1. The junction had 9 bases not matched to a gene; V was cut back by 0 bases and J by 8 bases. Germline assignment: CDR1 MGHRA and CDR2 YSYEKL. The CDR3 runs 15 residues. The CDR3 loop is CASSQDVGQSPGYTF. CDR3 in DNA: TGCGCCAGCAGCCAAGATGTGGGACAGTCCCCGGGCTACACCTTC.

This chain links TRBV9 with TRBJ1-1; 11 nucleotides align to TRBD1. The CDR3 length is 15 residues. V shed 0 bases and J 8 bases; nucleotides not matched to a gene: 6. Germline CDR1 SGDLS, CDR2 YYNGEE. The CDR3 loop is CASSVEGQGVEEAFF. The CDR3 nucleotides are TGTGCCAGCAGCGTAGAGGGACAGGGGGTTGAGGAAGCTTTCTTT. Based on the CDR3 plus reference TRBV9 and TRBJ1-1, the full variable domain is DSGVTQTPKHLITATGQRVTLRCSPRSGDLSVYWYQQSLDQGLQFLIQYYNGEERAKGNILERFSAQQFPDLHSELNLSSLELGDSALYFCASSVEGQGVEEAFFGQGTRLTVV.

The chain recombines TRBV7-9 with TRBJ2-1; D call uncertain. This CDR3 contains 15 residues. Germline V CDR1 and CDR2: SEHNR, FQNEAQ (reference sequence). V gave up 5 bases and J gave up 4 bases, with 15 bases separating them. CDR3: CASSRNELSYNEQFF. The CDR3 DNA follows: TGTGCCAGCAGCCGAAATGAGTTGTCGTACAATGAGCAGTTCTTC.

CDR3 region: CASGVTGASTDTQYF. The CDR3 coding sequence is TGTGCCAGCGGCGTTACAGGGGCCAGCACAGATACGCAGTATTTT. The chain is built from TRBV27 and TRBJ2-3; TRBD1 matches at 7 bases. The CDR3 sequence is 15 residues long. V shed 8 bases and J 0 bases; nucleotides not matched to a gene: 8. CDR1 MNHEY and CDR2 SMNVEV come from the germline V gene (reference sequence).

This sequence joins TRBV11-2 and TRBJ1-5, with TRBD1 as a possible D gene (6 bases). In germline, CDR1 is SGHAT, CDR2 FQNNGV. CDR3 size: 16 residues. Trimming shortened V by 4 bases and J by 6 bases, and 19 bases separated the two germline ends. The CDR3 reads CASSSDLGGARQPQHF. CDR3 nucleotides: TGTGCCAGCAGCTCCGATTTGGGGGGGGCGCGTCAGCCCCAGCATTTT.

The gene calls are TRBV6-1 and TRBJ1-2; possibly TRBD1 for D (5 bases). The CDR3 is 14 residues long. The ends were cut back, 3 bases at V and 2 bases at J, with 10 bases in the middle. Germline V CDR1 and CDR2: MNHNS, SASEGT. For the CDR3, the DNA is TGTGCCAGCAGTGAGGTGGGGGGGAACTATGGCTACACCTTC. Amino acid sequence: CASSEVGGNYGYTF.

The chain employs TRBV27 and TRBJ2-6; possibly TRBD2 for D (5 bases). The germline V gene encodes CDR1 MNHEY and CDR2 SMNVEV (reference sequence). This CDR3 has 20 amino acids. V gave up 5 bases and J gave up 0 bases, with 23 bases separating them. DNA for the CDR3: TGTGCCAGCAGTCCTACCCAGCTCGGGGTCCTAACCTCTGGGGCCAACGTCCTGACTTTC. Translated: CASSPTQLGVLTSGANVLTF. The full variable domain, rest sourced from reference TRBV27 and TRBJ2-6, is EAQVTQNPRYLITVTGKKLTVTCSQNMNHEYMSWYRQDPGLGLRQIYYSMNVEVTDKGDVPEGYKVSRKEKRNFPLILESPSPNQTSLYFCASSPTQLGVLTSGANVLTFGAGSRLTVL.

The chain recombines TRBV9 with TRBJ2-3; 10 bases fit TRBD2. This CDR3 region has 17 residues. After removal of 3 bases from V and 3 bases from J, the junction contained 10 bases not matched to a gene. Germline V lookup: CDR1 SGDLS, CDR2 YYNGEE. DNA for the CDR3: TGTGCCAGCAGCGCCCGGGCTAGCGGGGGTATGACAGATACGCAGTATTTT. Protein product: CASSARASGGMTDTQYF.

The chain uses TRBV27 and TRBJ1-1; D may be TRBD1 (6 bases). Germline CDR1 MNHEY, CDR2 SMNVEV (reference sequence). This CDR3 region has 14 residues. V gave up 4 bases and J gave up 1 base, with 10 bases separating them. The CDR3 DNA reads as TGTGCCAGCAGTTCCCACAGGGAGAACACTGAAGCTTTCTTT. Translated: CASSSHRENTEAFF.

The genes are TRBV18 and TRBJ1-4; D is undetermined. CDR1 is KGHSH and CDR2 is LQKENI in the germline V gene. V dropped 2 bases and J dropped 3 bases, with 7 bases sitting between them. The CDR3 contains 14 residues. The CDR3 DNA follows: TGTGCCAGCTCACCAGTGGCAGCTAATGAAAAACTGTTTTTT. This encodes CASSPVAANEKLFF.

The chain is built from TRBV15 and TRBJ2-5; D is unresolved. Germline-derived CDR1 and CDR2 are LNHNV and YYDKDF (reference sequence). Trimming cost V 0 bases and J 1 base, with 3 bases left between them. The CDR3 contains 13 residues. The CDR3 protein is CATSREGQETQYF. DNA for the CDR3: TGTGCCACCAGCAGAGAGGGCCAAGAGACCCAGTACTTC.